A single TCR beta chain is shown here with its context. Its antigen is still unknown. Per germline, CDR1 SGHNT and CDR2 YENEEA. The V and J ends lost 5 bases and 2 bases respectively, with 21 bases between them. The CDR3 sequence is 18 residues long. Clones were sequenced by immunoSEQ multiplex PCR, and TCRdb holds only the in-frame ones, with some missing. The table records about 88,000 clones, approximately 87% of them present only once. The record originates from a study of graft-versus-host responses after intestinal transplantation. J is TRBJ1-4 and V is TRBV11-3; unclear D gene. Sample: unstimulated CD4+ T cells sorted from spleen or lymph node cells, taken before intestinal transplant. This clonotype originated in a human donor who received an intestinal transplant. The CDR3 DNA reads TGTGCCAGCAGCCCCACGGTCAACCCAAAGAGGACTAATGAAAAACTGTTTTTT. This encodes CASSPTVNPKRTNEKLFF.